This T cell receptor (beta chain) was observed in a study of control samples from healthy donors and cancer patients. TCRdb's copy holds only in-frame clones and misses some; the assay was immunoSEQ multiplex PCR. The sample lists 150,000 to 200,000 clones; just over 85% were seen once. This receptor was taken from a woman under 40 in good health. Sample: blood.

The CDR3 reads CASSSPSRKLDTEAFF. The DNA of the CDR3 is TGTGCCAGCAGCTCACCGTCCAGAAAGTTAGACACTGAAGCTTTCTTT. The rearrangement links TRBV28 to TRBJ1-1; unclear D gene. The CDR3 is 16 residues long. V was cut by 6 bases and J by 3 bases, with 20 bases left in between. Germline CDR1 is MDHEN and CDR2 is SYDVKM. Drawing the rest from reference TRBV28 and TRBJ1-1, the complete variable domain is DVKVTQSSRYLVKRTGEKVFLECVQDMDHENMFWYRQDPGLGLRLIYFSYDVKMKEKGDIPEGYSVSREKKERFSLILESASTNQTSMYLCASSSPSRKLDTEAFFGQGTRLTVV.